The 7 T cell receptor beta chains below were found in one sample sequenced in a study of shared clonotypes between healthy human individuals. Here immunoSEQ multiplex PCR was the method, and the copy in TCRdb shows in-frame clones only, minus some. The table lists 600,000 to 700,000 clones, 73% of them singletons. Sequencing was done on a sample of memory CD4+ T cells sorted from blood. Subset defined: CD45RA-negative fraction. The receptors were gathered from a woman aged 25-40 years in good health.

This clone has only a few counts. The V call is TRBV5-1, the J call TRBJ1-1; 10 nucleotides agree with TRBD1. This CDR3 spans 16 amino acids. CDR1 is SGHRS and CDR2 is YFSETQ in the germline V gene. Trimming removed 0 bases from V and 3 bases from J; junction bases left unmatched: 5. The CDR3 sequence: CASSLVSGQGYTEAFF. CDR3 sequence (DNA): TGCGCCAGCAGCTTGGTGTCGGGACAGGGGTACACTGAAGCTTTCTTT.

The chain uses TRBV6-1 and TRBJ1-5, with 9 bases fitting TRBD1. Germline V gives CDR1 MNHNS, CDR2 SASEGT. Losses at the gene ends were 4 bases for V and 11 bases for J; bases not matched to a gene: 3. There are 12 residues in the CDR3. DNA of the CDR3: TGTGCCAGCAGTGGGGACAGGGTGACCCAGCATTTT. It yields the protein CASSGDRVTQHF.

The gene calls are TRBV5-8 and TRBJ1-1; maybe TRBD1 (5 bases). The V end was cut by 4 bases, the J end by 1 base, with 17 bases between. Germline V gene lookup returns CDR1 SGHTS and CDR2 YDEGEE. The CDR3 spans 16 residues. The chain's CDR3 is CASSTIRDYSNTEAFF. The CDR3 DNA reads TGTGCCAGCAGCACAATCCGGGACTATTCGAACACTGAAGCTTTCTTT.

The chain uses TRBV19 and TRBJ2-7, with TRBD2 identical over 10 bases. The germline CDR1 and CDR2 sequences are LNHDA and SQIVND (reference sequence). The CDR3 has 15 residues. V trimming: 4 bases; J trimming: 0 bases; junction bases outside the gene matches: 3. This CDR3 reads CASSNPSGSSYEQYF. CDR3 DNA sequence: TGTGCCAGTAGTAATCCTAGCGGGAGCTCCTACGAGCAGTACTTC. The entire variable domain, with the rest obtained from reference TRBV19 and TRBJ2-7, is as follows: DGGITQSPKYLFRKEGQNVTLSCEQNLNHDAMYWYRQDPGQGLRLIYYSQIVNDFQKGDIAEGYSVSREKKESFPLTVTSAQKNPTAFYLCASSNPSGSSYEQYFGPGTRLTVT.

This clone has ten or more counts. Here the CDR3 reads CARSLTPVLGHQPQHF. CDR3 DNA: TGTGCCAGAAGCTTAACACCAGTTTTAGGGCATCAGCCCCAGCATTTT. The J gene is TRBJ1-5, the V gene TRBV5-3; D is undetermined. TRBV5-3 falls under the ORF class, with uncertain function. The CDR3 has 16 amino acids. Between the trimmed V and J ends, which lost 2 bases and 5 bases, there was a span of 17 bases.

The rearrangement joins TRBV5-5 to TRBJ1-2; D gene unclear. The CDR3 is made up of 14 amino acids. V was clipped by 4 bases and J by 4 bases, with 14 bases between them. Germline-derived CDR1 and CDR2 are SGHKS and YYEKEE (reference sequence). The CDR3 loop is CASSPLPARYGYTF. In DNA form, the CDR3 reads TGTGCCAGCAGCCCGTTGCCAGCTCGCTATGGCTACACCTTC.

The genes are TRBV5-1 and TRBJ1-3; no firm D call. V was trimmed by 1 base and J by 6 bases, leaving 8 bases between them. Germline V gives CDR1 SGHRS, CDR2 YFSETQ. The CDR3 has 13 residues. The CDR3: CASSLFGENTIYF. CDR3 DNA sequence: TGCGCCAGCAGCTTGTTTGGAGAAAACACCATATATTTT.